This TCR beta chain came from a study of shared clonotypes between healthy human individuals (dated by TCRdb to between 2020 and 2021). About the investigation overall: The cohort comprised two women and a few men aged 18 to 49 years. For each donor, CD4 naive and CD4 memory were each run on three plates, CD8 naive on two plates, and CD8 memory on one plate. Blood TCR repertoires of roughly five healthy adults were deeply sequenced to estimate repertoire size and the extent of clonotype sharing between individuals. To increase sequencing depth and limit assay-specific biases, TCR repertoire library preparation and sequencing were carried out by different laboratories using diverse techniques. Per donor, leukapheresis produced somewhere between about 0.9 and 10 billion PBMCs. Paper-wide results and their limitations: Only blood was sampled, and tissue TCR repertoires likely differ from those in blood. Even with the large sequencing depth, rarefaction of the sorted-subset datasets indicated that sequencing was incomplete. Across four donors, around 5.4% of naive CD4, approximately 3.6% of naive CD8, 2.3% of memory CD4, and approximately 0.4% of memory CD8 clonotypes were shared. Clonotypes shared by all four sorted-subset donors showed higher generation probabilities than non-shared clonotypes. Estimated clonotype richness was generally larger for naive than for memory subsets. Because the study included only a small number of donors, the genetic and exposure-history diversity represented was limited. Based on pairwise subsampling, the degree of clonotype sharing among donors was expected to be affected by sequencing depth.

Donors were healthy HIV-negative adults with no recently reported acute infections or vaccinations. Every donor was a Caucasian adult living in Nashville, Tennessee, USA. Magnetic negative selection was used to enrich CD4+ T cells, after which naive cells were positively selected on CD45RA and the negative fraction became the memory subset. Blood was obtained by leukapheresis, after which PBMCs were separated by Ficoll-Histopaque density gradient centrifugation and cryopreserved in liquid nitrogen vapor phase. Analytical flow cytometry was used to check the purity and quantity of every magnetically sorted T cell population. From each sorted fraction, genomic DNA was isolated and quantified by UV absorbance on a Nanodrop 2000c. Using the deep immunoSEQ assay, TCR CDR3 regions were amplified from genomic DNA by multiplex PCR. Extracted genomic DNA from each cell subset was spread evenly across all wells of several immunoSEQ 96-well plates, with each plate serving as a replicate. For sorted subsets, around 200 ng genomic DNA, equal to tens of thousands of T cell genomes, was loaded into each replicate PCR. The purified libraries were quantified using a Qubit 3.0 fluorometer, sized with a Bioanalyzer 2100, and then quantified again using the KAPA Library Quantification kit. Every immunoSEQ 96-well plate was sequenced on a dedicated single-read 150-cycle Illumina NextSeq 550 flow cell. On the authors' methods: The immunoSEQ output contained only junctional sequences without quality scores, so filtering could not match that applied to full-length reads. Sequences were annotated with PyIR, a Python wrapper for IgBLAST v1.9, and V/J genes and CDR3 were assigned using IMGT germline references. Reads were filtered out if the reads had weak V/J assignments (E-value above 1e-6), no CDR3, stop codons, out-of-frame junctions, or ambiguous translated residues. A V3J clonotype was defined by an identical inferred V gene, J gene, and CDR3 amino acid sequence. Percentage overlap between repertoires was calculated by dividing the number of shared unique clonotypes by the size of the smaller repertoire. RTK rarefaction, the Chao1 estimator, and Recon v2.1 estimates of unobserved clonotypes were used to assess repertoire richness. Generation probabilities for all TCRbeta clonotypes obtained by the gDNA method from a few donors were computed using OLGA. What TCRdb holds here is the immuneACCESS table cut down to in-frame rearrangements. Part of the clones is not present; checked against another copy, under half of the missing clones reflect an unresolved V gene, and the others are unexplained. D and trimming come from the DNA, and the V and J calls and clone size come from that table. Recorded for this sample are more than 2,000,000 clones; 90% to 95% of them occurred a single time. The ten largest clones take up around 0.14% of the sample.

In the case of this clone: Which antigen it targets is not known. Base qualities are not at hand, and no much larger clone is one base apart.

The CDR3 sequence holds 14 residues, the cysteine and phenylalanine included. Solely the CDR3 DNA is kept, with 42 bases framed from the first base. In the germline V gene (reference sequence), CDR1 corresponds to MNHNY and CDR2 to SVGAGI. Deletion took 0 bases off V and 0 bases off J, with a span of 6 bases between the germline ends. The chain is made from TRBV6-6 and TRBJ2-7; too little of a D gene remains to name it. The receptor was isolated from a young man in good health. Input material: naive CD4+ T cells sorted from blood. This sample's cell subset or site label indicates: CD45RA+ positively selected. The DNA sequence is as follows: TGTGCCAGCAGTTACTCGAAAAGCTCCTACGAGCAGTACTTC. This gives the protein CASSYSKSSYEQYF.